The 10 T cell receptor beta chains listed next were all sequenced from one sample in a study of identical twins. TCRdb independently ran MiXCR on the 5' RACE reads; one entry per CDR3 protein. The sample has around 530,000 distinct CDR3 sequences, approximately 16% seen once. This sample also belongs to another study, concerning yellow fever vaccine responses in identical twins.

The material sequenced was CD4+ T cells sorted from blood. Receptors originate from a woman between 18 and 29 years old in good health.

V gene TRBV10-3 combines with J gene TRBJ1-4; D gene uncertain. The germline gives CDR1 ENHRY, CDR2 SYGVKD. This CDR3 is built from 15 residues. Trimming removed 0 bases from V and 7 bases from J, with 12 bases in between. CDR3 in amino acids: CAISESIQMGEKLFF. CDR3 bases: TGTGCCATCAGTGAGTCGATACAGATGGGTGAAAAACTGTTTTTT.

This clonotype was recorded a few times. This chain uses TRBV5-5 with TRBJ2-5; D could derive from TRBD1 or TRBD2 (5 bases each). V lost 2 bases and J lost 1, with 12 bases in between. CDR1 and CDR2 from the germline V gene are SGHKS and YYEKEE (reference sequence). The CDR3 is made up of 15 amino acids. In DNA, the CDR3 is TGTGCCAGCAGCTTACCCGGGACCCGCCAAGAGACCCAGTACTTC. Its protein is CASSLPGTRQETQYF.

This sequence joins TRBV20-1 and TRBJ1-1; no definite D call. The germline V gene has CDR1 DFQATT and CDR2 SNEGSKA (reference sequence). V lost 3 bases, J lost 1 base, and 3 bases lay in between. The CDR3 is 11 amino acids. As DNA, the CDR3 is TGCAGTGCTAGCGAGAACACTGAAGCTTTCTTT. This encodes CSASENTEAFF.

The chain links TRBV5-1 to TRBJ1-6; TRBD1 is a possible D gene (5 bases). The CDR3 has 16 amino acids. The V and J ends lost 0 bases and 7 bases respectively, with 14 bases between them. CDR1 SGHRS and CDR2 YFSETQ come from the germline V gene. The CDR3 nucleotides are TGCGCCAGCAGCTTGGCCTCAGGGTCTTACAATTCACCCCTCCACTTT. Amino acids: CASSLASGSYNSPLHF.

The rearrangement joins TRBV20-1 to TRBJ2-2; 8 nucleotides agree with TRBD2. Per the germline V gene, CDR1 is DFQATT and CDR2 is SNEGSKA (reference sequence). J lost 4 bases, V lost 5 bases, and 9 bases had no gene match. This CDR3 comprises 15 residues. The DNA of the CDR3 is TGCAGTGCTGCGGGAGGAGCCGAGGCCACCGGGGAGCTGTTTTTT. Translation: CSAAGGAEATGELFF.

This clonotype was counted only a few times. J is TRBJ1-4 and V is TRBV4-1; D gene unclear. CDR3 length: 13 residues. Trimming removed 4 bases from V and 5 bases from J, with 8 bases in between. Germline assignment: CDR1 MGHRA and CDR2 YSYEKL. CDR3 protein: CASSPIQNEKLFF. Written as DNA, the CDR3 is TGCGCCAGCAGCCCCATCCAGAATGAAAAACTGTTTTTT.

The rearrangement links TRBV12-5 to TRBJ2-3; D not certain. Germline V gene lookup returns CDR1 LGHNT and CDR2 FRNRAP. Trimming cost V 3 bases and J 1 base, with 8 bases left between them. This CDR3 region has 14 residues. The CDR3 reads CASGFGQGTDTQYF. The CDR3 bases are TGTGCTAGTGGTTTCGGCCAAGGCACAGATACGCAGTATTTT.

V and J are TRBV28 and TRBJ1-2, with D perhaps matching TRBD1 (6 bases). Germline V gives CDR1 MDHEN, CDR2 SYDVKM. The CDR3 contains 14 residues. V was trimmed by 5 bases and J by 6 bases, leaving 16 bases between them. For the CDR3, the DNA is TGTGCCAGCAGTGACCCTACAGGGAGGCATGGCTACACCTTC. This encodes CASSDPTGRHGYTF.

This clonotype came up a few times. CDR3 sequence: CASSQAAWPSGETQYF. CDR3 coding DNA: TGTGCCAGCAGCCAAGCGGCTTGGCCCTCCGGGGAGACCCAGTACTTC. The chain couples TRBV3-1 to TRBJ2-5; D ambiguous. CDR1 is LGHDT, CDR2 YNNKEL, per germline (reference sequence). Trimming took off 1 base at V and 5 bases at J, with 17 bases between the two ends. This CDR3 is 16 amino acids long.

This clonotype was found many times. V and J are TRBV20-1 and TRBJ1-1; D unresolved. V lost 0 bases and J lost 7, with 6 bases in between. Germline V lookup: CDR1 DFQATT, CDR2 SNEGSKA (reference sequence). The CDR3 extends over 11 amino acids. The CDR3 sequence: CSARDRNEAFF. CDR3 DNA: TGCAGTGCTAGAGATCGGAATGAAGCTTTCTTT.